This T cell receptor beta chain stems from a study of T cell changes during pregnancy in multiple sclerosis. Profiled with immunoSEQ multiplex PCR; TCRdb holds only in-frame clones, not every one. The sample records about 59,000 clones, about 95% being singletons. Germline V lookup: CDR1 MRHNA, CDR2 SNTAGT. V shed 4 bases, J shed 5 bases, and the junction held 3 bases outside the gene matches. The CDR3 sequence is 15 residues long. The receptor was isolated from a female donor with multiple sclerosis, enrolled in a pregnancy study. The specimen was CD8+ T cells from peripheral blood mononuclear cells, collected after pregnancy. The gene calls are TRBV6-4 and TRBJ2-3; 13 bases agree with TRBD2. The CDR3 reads CASSGTSGSGDTQYF. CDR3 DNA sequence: TGTGCCAGCAGTGGGACTAGCGGGAGTGGAGATACGCAGTATTTT.